Listed here is a single TCR beta chain. Its antigen is undetermined. Using immunoSEQ multiplex PCR, the repertoire was profiled, and TCRdb retains in-frame clones only, with some absent. The sample has 95,000 to 100,000 clones, about 90% seen once. Trimming removed 7 bases from V and 4 bases from J, with 14 bases in between. Germline V gene lookup returns CDR1 SNHLY and CDR2 FYNNEI. The CDR3 extends over 13 amino acids. The record originates from a study of siplizumab effects on memory and regulatory T cells. Study-wide results and caveats: Both greater diversity than memory cells and a major contribution to the alloresponse seemed to characterize naive T cells.

Sample: non-Treg CD4+ T cells sorted from blood. This clonotype was sampled from a human donor in good health. The chain has TRBV2 and TRBJ2-7; maybe TRBD2 (7 bases). The chain's CDR3 is CASTEGGRYEQYF. CDR3 in DNA: TGTGCCAGCACCGAGGGGGGGCGGTACGAGCAGTACTTC.